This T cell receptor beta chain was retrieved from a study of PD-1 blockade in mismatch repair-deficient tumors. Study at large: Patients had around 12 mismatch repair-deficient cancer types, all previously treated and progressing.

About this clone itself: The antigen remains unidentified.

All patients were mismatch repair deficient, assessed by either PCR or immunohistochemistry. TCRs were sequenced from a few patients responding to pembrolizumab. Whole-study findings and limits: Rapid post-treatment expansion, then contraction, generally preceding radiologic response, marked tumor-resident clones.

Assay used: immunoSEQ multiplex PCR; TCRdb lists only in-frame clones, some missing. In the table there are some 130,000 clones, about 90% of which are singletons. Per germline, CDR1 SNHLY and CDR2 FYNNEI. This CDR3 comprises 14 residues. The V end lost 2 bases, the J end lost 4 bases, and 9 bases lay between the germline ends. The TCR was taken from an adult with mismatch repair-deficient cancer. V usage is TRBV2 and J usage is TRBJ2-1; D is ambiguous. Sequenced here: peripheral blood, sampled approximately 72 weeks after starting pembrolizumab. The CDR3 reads CASSERFEYNEQFF. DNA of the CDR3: TGTGCCAGCAGTGAACGTTTCGAGTACAATGAGCAGTTCTTC. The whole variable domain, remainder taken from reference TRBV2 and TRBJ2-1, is EPEVTQTPSHQVTQMGQEVILRCVPISNHLYFYWYRQILGQKVEFLVSFYNNEISEKSEIFDDQFSVERPDGSNFTLKIRSTKLEDSAMYFCASSERFEYNEQFFGPGTRLTVL.